One and the same sample provided the 32 T cell receptor beta chains below, sequenced in a study of T cell repertoires in cytomegalovirus infection (dated by TCRdb to about 2019). Sequenced on an Illumina HiSeq 1500. In TCRdb, the public reads were trimmed at Q25 with fastp and aligned with MiXCR, with productive beta chains retained. Rows are unified per CDR3 protein, each entry keeping the most common DNA and genes. For this sample there are around 530,000 distinct CDR3 sequences; around 27% appear just once. Together, the top ten hold less than 15% of the sample. What was sequenced was PBMCs. The receptors here all came from a human donor in good health (CMV status not recorded). Some clones in this sample may be carry-over from other donors' samples.

This clonotype was seen more than once but under ten times. V usage is TRBV30 and J usage is TRBJ2-1, with 10 bases that match TRBD2. The J segment lost 10 bases and the V segment lost 0 bases, leaving 9 bases of the junction unmatched. CDR1 GTSNPN and CDR2 SVGIG come from the germline V gene (reference sequence). CDR3 size: 15 residues. Written as DNA, the CDR3 is TGTGCCTGGAGTGTGGCTAGCGGGAGATCTCGAGAGCAGTTCTTC. Protein: CAWSVASGRSREQFF.

The sample holds a few counts of this clonotype. The chain links TRBV10-3 to TRBJ2-1; 8 positions agree with TRBD1. The V segment lost 7 bases and the J segment 7 bases; nucleotides outside the gene matches: 9. This CDR3 contains 14 residues. Germline assignment: CDR1 ENHRY and CDR2 SYGVKD. The CDR3 DNA follows: TGTGCCATCATGAGCGGACAGGGTCGGAATGAGCAGTTCTTC. Protein: CAIMSGQGRNEQFF.

The sample holds one count of this clonotype. The chain uses TRBV2 and TRBJ2-5; D call uncertain. Per the germline V gene, CDR1 is SNHLY and CDR2 is FYNNEI. The V and J ends lost 0 bases and 0 bases respectively, with 11 bases between them. The CDR3 length is 16 residues. CDR3 in DNA: TGTGCCAGCAGTGAAGCTGGGAACCGCAACCAAGAGACCCAGTACTTC. Its protein is CASSEAGNRNQETQYF.

This clonotype was seen at least ten times. The V and J genes are TRBV10-3 and TRBJ1-2; no reliable D call. V was shortened by 3 bases and J by 7 bases, with 21 bases between the two germline ends. The CDR3 length is 16 residues. CDR1 and CDR2 (germline): ENHRY, SYGVKD. The CDR3 sequence is CAISDLSGASNGGYTF. In nucleotides, the CDR3 is TGTGCCATCAGTGATTTGAGTGGCGCCAGCAATGGTGGCTACACCTTC.

The table lists this clonotype with many counts. The chain combines TRBV6-2 or TRBV6-3 with TRBJ2-7, with D maybe TRBD1 (6 bases). CDR3 length: 14 amino acids. Germline V CDR1 and CDR2: MNHEY, SVGEGT. The germline V and J ends were trimmed by 8 bases and 5 bases, with 19 bases remaining between them. Here the CDR3 reads CASLRGRVGHEQYV. CDR3 in DNA: TGTGCCAGCTTGAGGGGGAGAGTGGGTCACGAGCAGTACGTC.

The chain has TRBV5-1 and TRBJ1-1, with unresolved D. This CDR3 region has 15 residues. Germline V lookup: CDR1 SGHRS, CDR2 YFSETQ. Trimming pared 0 bases from V and 2 bases from J, leaving 11 bases between. Written as DNA, the CDR3 is TGCGCCAGCAGCTTGGGTGGGGTCCCCAACACTGAAGCTTTCTTT. This codes for CASSLGGVPNTEAFF.

V usage is TRBV5-1 and J usage is TRBJ2-7; D not certain. The V and J ends lost 0 bases and 6 bases respectively, with 16 bases between them. Germline V gene sequence: CDR1 SGHRS, CDR2 YFSETQ. The CDR3 is 15 residues long. The chain's CDR3 is CASSLGDGDFGEQYV. DNA of the CDR3: TGCGCCAGCAGCTTGGGTGACGGAGACTTCGGCGAGCAGTACGTC.

This clonotype was counted a few times. The rearrangement uses TRBV19 and TRBJ1-2; 8 bases map to TRBD1. Germline CDR1 reads LNHDA; CDR2 reads SQIVND (reference sequence). V shed 3 bases, J shed 8 bases, and the junction held 8 bases outside the gene matches. The CDR3 has 14 residues. The CDR3 region is CASSIRTGRRGYTF. The CDR3 coding sequence is TGTGCCAGTAGTATCCGGACAGGGAGGAGAGGCTACACCTTC.

The genes are TRBV10-3 and TRBJ2-1; 12 bases line up with TRBD2. The CDR3 is 14 residues long. The germline gives CDR1 ENHRY, CDR2 SYGVKD. Trimming removed 0 bases from V and 10 bases from J; junction bases left unmatched: 1. In DNA form, the CDR3 reads TGTGCCATCAGTGAGTCCCTAGCGGGAGGGGAGCAGTTCTTC. It specifies CAISESLAGGEQFF.

This clonotype was observed a single time. The chain is built from TRBV12-3 or TRBV12-4 and TRBJ2-5, with unresolved D. Between the trimmed V and J ends, which lost 3 bases and 3 bases, there was a span of 5 bases. The CDR3 has 12 amino acids. The CDR3 region has the DNA TGTGCCAGCAGTTTTCCCGAAGAGACCCAGTACTTC. It is translated as CASSFPEETQYF.

This clonotype was observed many times. V and J are TRBV7-2 and TRBJ2-3; unclear D gene. Trimming pared 1 base from V and 4 bases from J, leaving 12 bases between. Germline CDR1 is SGHTA and CDR2 is FQGNSA. The CDR3 is made up of 15 amino acids. CDR3 in amino acids: CASSLGNAIADTQYF. The CDR3, as DNA: TGTGCCAGCAGCTTAGGAAACGCGATCGCAGATACGCAGTATTTT. The full variable domain, its missing parts supplied by reference TRBV7-2 and TRBJ2-3, is GAGVSQSPSNKVTEKGKDVELRCDPISGHTALYWYRQSLGQGLEFLIYFQGNSAPDKSGLPSDRFSAERTGGSVSTLTIQRTQQEDSAVYLCASSLGNAIADTQYFGPGTRLTVL.

This chain joins TRBV6-2 or TRBV6-3 and TRBJ2-7; 7 bases line up with TRBD1. CDR1 and CDR2 (germline): MNHEY, SVGEGT. The CDR3 runs to 14 residues. The junction had 8 bases not matched to a gene; V was cut back by 5 bases and J by 4 bases. This CDR3 is CASSPTTGWYEQYV. The CDR3 DNA reads as TGTGCCAGCAGTCCAACGACAGGGTGGTACGAGCAGTACGTC.

The J gene is TRBJ2-1, the V gene TRBV6-2 or TRBV6-3; 10 nucleotides agree with TRBD2. V trimming: 8 bases; J trimming: 3 bases; junction bases outside the gene matches: 4. The CDR3 sequence is 14 residues long. Germline values: CDR1 MNHEY, CDR2 SVGEGT. Written as DNA, the CDR3 is TGTGCCAGCGAACCTAGCGGGAGCTACAATGAGCAGTTCTTC. Amino acid sequence: CASEPSGSYNEQFF.

Only a few counts were recorded for this clonotype. The chain combines TRBV7-9 with TRBJ2-7; D is ambiguous. Germline values: CDR1 SEHNR, CDR2 FQNEAQ (reference sequence). The CDR3 contains 15 residues. V was pared by 1 base and J by 6 bases, with 16 bases between. The CDR3 reads CASSLDGVFPFEQYV. DNA for the CDR3: TGTGCCAGCAGCTTAGATGGGGTCTTCCCTTTCGAGCAGTACGTC.

This clonotype was seen a few times. This chain joins TRBV12-3 or TRBV12-4 and TRBJ2-1, with D hard to call. CDR3 size: 12 residues. V was trimmed by 5 bases and J by 8 bases, leaving 10 bases between them. The CDR3 DNA reads TGTGCCAGCAGTCATATTACCGATGAGCAGTTCTTC. This encodes CASSHITDEQFF.

As to this clonotype: Sequence at one end of the junction differs from germline and may be a read error. The V call is TRBV13, the J call TRBJ1-4; no clear D. The CDR3 is made up of 13 amino acids. CDR1 and CDR2 (germline): PRHDT, FYEKMQ (reference sequence). CDR3 bases: TGTGCCAGCAGCCCTGAGGCCGGTAAAAAGCTGTTTTTT. Translating gives CASSPEAGKKLFF. Combining the CDR3 with reference TRBV13 and TRBJ1-4 gives the whole variable domain AAGVIQSPRHLIKEKRETATLKCYPIPRHDTVYWYQQGPGQDPQFLISFYEKMQSDKGSIPDRFSAQQFSDYHSELNMSSLELGDSALYFCASSPEAGKKLFFGSGTQLSVL.

The chain employs TRBV7-2 and TRBJ2-2; D is ambiguous. Trimming took off 3 bases at V and 7 bases at J, with 9 bases between the two ends. Germline V gives CDR1 SGHTA, CDR2 FQGNSA. This CDR3 is 13 amino acids long. In nucleotides, the CDR3 is TGTGCCAGCAGCTTTGCTTCCCACGGGGAGCTGTTTTTT. Residues: CASSFASHGELFF.

The chain combines TRBV10-3 with TRBJ2-2; possible D gene TRBD1, 6 bases. Between the trimmed V and J ends, which lost 6 bases and 1 base, there was a span of 12 bases. Germline V gene lookup returns CDR1 ENHRY and CDR2 SYGVKD. This CDR3 has 15 amino acids. CDR3: CAIRAAGENTGELFF. The CDR3 region has the DNA TGTGCCATCAGGGCGGCAGGGGAGAACACCGGGGAGCTGTTTTTT.

V is TRBV5-5 and J is TRBJ2-7, with a possible D match to TRBD2 (6 bases). Germline CDR1 is SGHKS and CDR2 is YYEKEE (reference sequence). Trimming cost V 4 bases and J 9 bases, with 23 bases left between them. The CDR3 spans 15 residues. The CDR3 region has the DNA TGTGCCAGCAGCGGAGCCACCGGGACTCTACCCGGGCAGTACGTC. Amino acid sequence: CASSGATGTLPGQYV.

This clonotype occurred a few times. This chain connects TRBV6-2 or TRBV6-3 to TRBJ2-1; weak D call: TRBD1 (6 bases). The CDR3 has 11 residues. Germline lookup yields CDR1 MNHEY and CDR2 SVGEGT. Deletions cut 2 bases from V and 13 bases from J, with 9 bases between. The CDR3 reads CASSYAGVQFF. The CDR3, as DNA: TGTGCCAGCAGTTACGCAGGGGTTCAGTTCTTC.

Note on this clonotype: A read error is possible here, since a much larger clone lies one base away. The V call is TRBV7-2, the J call TRBJ2-4; no clear D. Germline CDR1 SGHTA, CDR2 FQGNSA. The CDR3 has 12 residues. The CDR3 coding sequence is TGTGCCGGCAGCTTTCAGCTGGACATTCAGTACTTC. Amino acid sequence: CAGSFQLDIQYF. Looking up the rest from reference TRBV7-2 and TRBJ2-4 gives the full variable domain: GAGVSQSPSNKVTEKGKDVELRCDPISGHTALYWYRQSLGQGLEFLIYFQGNSAPDKSGLPSDRFSAERTGGSVSTLTIQRTQQEDSAVYLCAGSFQLDIQYFGAGTRLSVL.

This clonotype was observed a single time. The V gene is TRBV28, the J gene TRBJ2-1; 15 bases match TRBD2. Per the germline V gene, CDR1 is MDHEN and CDR2 is SYDVKM. CDR3 length: 15 residues. J was trimmed by 7 bases and V by 8 bases; bases with no gene match: 6. The CDR3 DNA sequence: TGTGCCAGCGGGACTAGCGGGAGGACGGGTAATGAGCAGTTCTTC. Residues: CASGTSGRTGNEQFF.

The gene calls are TRBV25-1 and TRBJ2-3, with D possibly TRBD1 on 5 matching bases. The germline V gene has CDR1 MGHDK and CDR2 SYGVNS. CDR3 length: 15 residues. The V end lost 4 bases, the J end lost 1 base, and 12 bases lay between the germline ends. This CDR3 is CASSGIGVGTDTQYF. The CDR3 DNA sequence: TGTGCCAGCAGTGGGATAGGGGTAGGCACAGATACGCAGTATTTT.

This clonotype has just a few counts. This chain uses TRBV11-1 with TRBJ2-7, with TRBD1 matching over 8 bases. Trimming removed 4 bases from V and 5 bases from J; junction bases left unmatched: 10. The CDR3 is 15 amino acids. The germline V gene encodes CDR1 SGHAT and CDR2 FQDESV (reference sequence). CDR3 in amino acids: CASSSPDRGVDEQYF. In DNA form, the CDR3 reads TGTGCCAGCAGCTCCCCCGACAGGGGAGTGGACGAGCAGTACTTC.

This clonotype occurred a few times. V usage is TRBV4-1 and J usage is TRBJ2-1; 12 nucleotides line up with TRBD2. The CDR3 runs 16 residues. Germline assignment: CDR1 MGHRA and CDR2 YSYEKL. J was trimmed by 7 bases and V by 4 bases; bases with no gene match: 8. CDR3 DNA sequence: TGCGCCAGCAGCCTCCGACTAGCGGGAGTTGATAATGAGCAGTTCTTC. It specifies CASSLRLAGVDNEQFF.

This clonotype was seen more than once but under ten times. The chain has TRBV12-3 or TRBV12-4 and TRBJ1-5; no definite D call. The CDR3 extends over 11 amino acids. V lost 7 bases to trimming and J lost 10 bases, with 11 bases between them. The CDR3 region is CASTLGGPQHF. Written as DNA, the CDR3 is TGTGCCAGCACCCTAGGAGGTCCCCAGCATTTT.

The chain is built from TRBV7-9 and TRBJ2-3; D unresolved. The CDR3 consists of 12 residues. The germline CDR1 and CDR2 sequences are SEHNR and FQNEAQ (reference sequence). Trimming stripped 5 bases from V and 3 bases from J, with 6 bases between. Written as DNA, the CDR3 is TGTGCCAGCAGCGTAATGACAGATACGCAGTATTTT. This codes for CASSVMTDTQYF.

V and J are TRBV19 and TRBJ1-2, with 9 positions matching TRBD1. Looked up from germline, CDR1 is LNHDA and CDR2 is SQIVND (reference sequence). The CDR3 has 15 residues. With 6 bases clipped from V and 5 bases from J, the junction kept 10 bases outside the gene matches. In DNA form, the CDR3 reads TGTGCCAGTAGCCAAGACAGGGGGAGGAGGTATGGCTACACCTTC. Residues: CASSQDRGRRYGYTF. The variable domain in full, completed from reference TRBV19 and TRBJ1-2, reads DGGITQSPKYLFRKEGQNVTLSCEQNLNHDAMYWYRQDPGQGLRLIYYSQIVNDFQKGDIAEGYSVSREKKESFPLTVTSAQKNPTAFYLCASSQDRGRRYGYTFGSGTRLTVV.

The chain couples TRBV7-3 to TRBJ2-3; 10 bases line up with TRBD2. From germline, CDR1 is SGHTA and CDR2 FQGTGA. V lost 7 bases to trimming and J lost 2 bases; unmatched junction nucleotides: 6. This CDR3 is 15 amino acids long. The DNA for the CDR3 is TGTGCCAGCACCGAGACTAGCGGGCCCACAGATACGCAGTATTTT. Its protein product is CASTETSGPTDTQYF.

The CDR3 DNA reads as TGTGCTAGTGGTTTCCGGGCTAGCACAGATACGCAGTATTTT. As protein: CASGFRASTDTQYF. The genes are TRBV12-5 and TRBJ2-3; D not certain. The germline V gene has CDR1 LGHNT and CDR2 FRNRAP. The CDR3 is 14 amino acids. V was pared by 3 bases and J by 0 bases, with 7 bases between.

A few counts support this clonotype. This chain connects TRBV5-4 to TRBJ2-1; either TRBD1 or TRBD2 may fit D (6 bases each). The CDR3 length is 15 residues. V dropped 5 bases and J dropped 8 bases, with 20 bases sitting between them. Germline CDR1 is SGHNT and CDR2 is YYREEE (reference sequence). CDR3 loop: CASRKGDFLVDEQFF. Here the CDR3 DNA reads TGTGCCAGCAGGAAGGGGGACTTCCTCGTCGATGAGCAGTTCTTC.

This clonotype was found a few times. V is TRBV7-9 and J is TRBJ2-7, with a weak D call TRBD2 (5 bases). The CDR3 contains 12 residues. Germline CDR1 is SEHNR and CDR2 is FQNEAQ (reference sequence). V lost 5 bases to trimming and J lost 3 bases, with 8 bases between them. CDR3 in amino acids: CASSERFYEQYF. CDR3 DNA sequence: TGTGCCAGCAGCGAGCGGTTCTACGAGCAGTACTTC. The complete variable domain, with remaining parts taken from reference TRBV7-9 and TRBJ2-7, reads DTGVSQNPRHKITKRGQNVTFRCDPISEHNRLYWYRQTLGQGPEFLTYFQNEAQLEKSRLLSDRFSAERPKGSFSTLEIQRTEQGDSAMYLCASSERFYEQYFGPGTRLTVT.